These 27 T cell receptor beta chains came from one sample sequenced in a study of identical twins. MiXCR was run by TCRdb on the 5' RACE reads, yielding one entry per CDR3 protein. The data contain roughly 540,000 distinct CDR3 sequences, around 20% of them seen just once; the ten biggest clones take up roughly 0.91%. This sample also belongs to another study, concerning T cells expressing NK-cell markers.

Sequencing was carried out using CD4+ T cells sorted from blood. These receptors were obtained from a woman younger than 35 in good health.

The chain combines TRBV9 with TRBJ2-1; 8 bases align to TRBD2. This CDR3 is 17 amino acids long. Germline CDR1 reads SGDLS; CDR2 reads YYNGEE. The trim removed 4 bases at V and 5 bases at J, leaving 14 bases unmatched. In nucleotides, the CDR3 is TGTGCCAGCAGCCCACGGGGGGGGACACAACCCGACAATGAGCAGTTCTTC. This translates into CASSPRGGTQPDNEQFF.

In DNA, the CDR3 is TGTGCCAGCAGTTACTCGTCGGGAGCTTGGGAAGCTTTCTTT. It is translated as CASSYSSGAWEAFF. The rearrangement uses TRBV6-5 and TRBJ1-1, with D uncertain. V was trimmed by 0 bases and J by 8 bases, leaving 13 bases between them. The CDR3 is 14 amino acids. Per the germline V gene, CDR1 is MNHEY and CDR2 is SVGAGI.

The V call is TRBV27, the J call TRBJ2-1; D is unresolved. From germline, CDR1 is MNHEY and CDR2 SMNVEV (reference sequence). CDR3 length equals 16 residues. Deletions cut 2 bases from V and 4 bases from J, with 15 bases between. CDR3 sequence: CASSLDSGSRYNEQFF. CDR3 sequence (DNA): TGTGCCAGCAGTTTAGATTCTGGTAGCCGATACAATGAGCAGTTCTTC.

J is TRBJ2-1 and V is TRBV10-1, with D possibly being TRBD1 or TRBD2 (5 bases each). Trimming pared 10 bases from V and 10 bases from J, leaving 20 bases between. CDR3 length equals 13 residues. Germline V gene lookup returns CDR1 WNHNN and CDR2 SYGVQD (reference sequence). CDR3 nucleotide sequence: TGCGCCACCGGGACGACCTTCCCGGGCGAGCAGTTCTTC. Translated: CATGTTFPGEQFF.

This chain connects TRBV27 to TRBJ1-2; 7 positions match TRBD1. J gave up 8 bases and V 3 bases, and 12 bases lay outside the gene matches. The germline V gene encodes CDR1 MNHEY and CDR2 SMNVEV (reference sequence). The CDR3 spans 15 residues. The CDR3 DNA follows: TGTGCCAGCAGTTTCCGAGCTGAGGGGGCGCAAGGCTACACCTTC. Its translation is CASSFRAEGAQGYTF.

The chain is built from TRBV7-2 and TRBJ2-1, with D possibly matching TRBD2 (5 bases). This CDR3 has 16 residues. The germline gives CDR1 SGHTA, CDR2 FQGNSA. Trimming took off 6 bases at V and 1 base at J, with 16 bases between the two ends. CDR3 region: CASSPGPGVSYNEQFF. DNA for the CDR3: TGTGCCAGCAGTCCTGGGCCCGGGGTTTCCTACAATGAGCAGTTCTTC.

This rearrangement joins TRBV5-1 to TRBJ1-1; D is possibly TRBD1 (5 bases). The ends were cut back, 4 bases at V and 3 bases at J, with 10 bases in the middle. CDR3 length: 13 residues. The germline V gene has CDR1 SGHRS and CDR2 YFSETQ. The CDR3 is CASSRDSYTEAFF. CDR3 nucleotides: TGCGCCAGCAGCAGAGACAGTTACACTGAAGCTTTCTTT.

CDR3 in DNA: TGTGCCAGCAGTGAAAGGAAACTTGTTGGCTACACCTTC. It is translated as CASSERKLVGYTF. V and J are TRBV12-3 or TRBV12-4 and TRBJ1-2; no reliable D call. V lost 5 bases, J lost 7 bases, and 14 bases lay in between. This CDR3 region has 13 residues.

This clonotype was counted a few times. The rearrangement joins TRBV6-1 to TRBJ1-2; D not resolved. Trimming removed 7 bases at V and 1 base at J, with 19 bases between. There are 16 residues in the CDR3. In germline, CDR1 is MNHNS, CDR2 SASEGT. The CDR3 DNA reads TGTGCCAGCACCTCGTGGGAGGGAAGACTTAACTATGGCTACACCTTC. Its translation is CASTSWEGRLNYGYTF.

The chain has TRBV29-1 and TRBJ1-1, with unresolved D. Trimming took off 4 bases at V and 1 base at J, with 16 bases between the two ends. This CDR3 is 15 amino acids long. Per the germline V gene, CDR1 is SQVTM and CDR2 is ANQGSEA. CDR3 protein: CSVAFRLQPNTEAFF. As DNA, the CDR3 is TGCAGCGTTGCGTTCCGGTTGCAGCCGAACACTGAAGCTTTCTTT.

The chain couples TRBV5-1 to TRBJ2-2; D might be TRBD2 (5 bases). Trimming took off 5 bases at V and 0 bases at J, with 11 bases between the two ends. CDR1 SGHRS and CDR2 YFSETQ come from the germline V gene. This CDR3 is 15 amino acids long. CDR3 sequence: CASSVGAANTGELFF. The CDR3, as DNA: TGCGCCAGCAGTGTTGGAGCGGCGAACACCGGGGAGCTGTTTTTT.

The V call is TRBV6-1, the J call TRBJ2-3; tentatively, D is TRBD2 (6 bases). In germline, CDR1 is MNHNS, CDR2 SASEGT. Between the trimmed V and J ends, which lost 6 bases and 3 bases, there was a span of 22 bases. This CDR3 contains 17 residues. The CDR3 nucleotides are TGTGCCAGCAGCCGCTTTATTTATCGGGCGGGGACAGATACGCAGTATTTT. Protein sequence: CASSRFIYRAGTDTQYF.

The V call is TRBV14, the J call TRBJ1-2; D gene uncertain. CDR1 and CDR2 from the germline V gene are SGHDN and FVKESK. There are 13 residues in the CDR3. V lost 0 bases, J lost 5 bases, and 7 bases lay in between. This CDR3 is CASSQEALYGYTF. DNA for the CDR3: TGTGCCAGCAGCCAAGAGGCCCTATATGGCTACACCTTC.

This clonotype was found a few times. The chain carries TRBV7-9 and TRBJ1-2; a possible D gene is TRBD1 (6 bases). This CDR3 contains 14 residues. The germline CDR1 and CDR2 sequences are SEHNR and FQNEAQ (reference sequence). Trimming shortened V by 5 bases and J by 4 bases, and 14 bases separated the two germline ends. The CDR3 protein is CASSLGGRIYGYTF. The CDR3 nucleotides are TGTGCCAGCAGCCTCGGGGGGCGCATCTATGGCTACACCTTC.

CDR3 bases: TGTGCCAGCAGCCTCTGGAGGCAGGGGAGGTGGGAGCTGTTTTTT. It codes for CASSLWRQGRWELFF. V gene TRBV5-5 combines with J gene TRBJ2-2; D may be TRBD1 or TRBD2 (6 bases each). Germline V gives CDR1 SGHKS, CDR2 YYEKEE (reference sequence). The CDR3 has 15 residues. The V gene lost 4 bases and the J gene lost 9 bases, with 19 bases spanning the gap.

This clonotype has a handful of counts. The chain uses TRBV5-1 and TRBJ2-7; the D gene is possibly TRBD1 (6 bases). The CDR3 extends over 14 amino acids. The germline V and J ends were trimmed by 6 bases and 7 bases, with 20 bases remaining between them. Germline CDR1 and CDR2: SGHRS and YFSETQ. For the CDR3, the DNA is TGCGCCAGCACGCCCGGGACAAAATTGGGGGAGCAGTACTTC. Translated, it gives CASTPGTKLGEQYF.

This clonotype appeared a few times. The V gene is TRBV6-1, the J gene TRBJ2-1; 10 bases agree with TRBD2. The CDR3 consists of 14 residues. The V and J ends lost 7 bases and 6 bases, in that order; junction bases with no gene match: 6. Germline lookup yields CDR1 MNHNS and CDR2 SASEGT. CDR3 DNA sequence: TGTGCCAGCATCCCCTGGACTAGCGGCAATGAGCAGTTCTTC. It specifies CASIPWTSGNEQFF.

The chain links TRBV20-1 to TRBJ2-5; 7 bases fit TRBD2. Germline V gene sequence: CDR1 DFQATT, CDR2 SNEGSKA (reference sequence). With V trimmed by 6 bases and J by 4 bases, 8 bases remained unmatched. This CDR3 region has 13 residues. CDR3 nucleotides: TGCAGTGCGGAGACTAGCCGCGGAGAGACCCAGTACTTC. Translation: CSAETSRGETQYF.

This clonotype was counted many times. The CDR3 sequence: CASSRERRDTIYF. The CDR3 coding sequence is TGTGCCAGCAGTCGGGAGAGGAGAGACACCATATATTTT. The chain carries TRBV12-3 or TRBV12-4 and TRBJ1-3, with unresolved D. The ends were cut back, 5 bases at V and 8 bases at J, with 13 bases in the middle. This CDR3 has 13 residues.

In DNA, the CDR3 is TGTGCCAGCCGTCAGGAGGGGACCTATGGCTACACCTTC. Encoded protein: CASRQEGTYGYTF. The chain combines TRBV27 with TRBJ1-2, with D tentatively TRBD1 (5 bases). Trimming removed 8 bases from V and 4 bases from J, with 14 bases in between. Germline CDR1 reads MNHEY; CDR2 reads SMNVEV (reference sequence). The CDR3 runs to 13 residues.

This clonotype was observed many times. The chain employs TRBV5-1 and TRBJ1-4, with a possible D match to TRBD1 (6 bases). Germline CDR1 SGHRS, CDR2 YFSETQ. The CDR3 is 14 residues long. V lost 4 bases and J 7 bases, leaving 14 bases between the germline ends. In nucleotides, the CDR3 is TGCGCCAGCAGCCCCGACAGAGGGGGTGAAAAACTGTTTTTT. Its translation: CASSPDRGGEKLFF.

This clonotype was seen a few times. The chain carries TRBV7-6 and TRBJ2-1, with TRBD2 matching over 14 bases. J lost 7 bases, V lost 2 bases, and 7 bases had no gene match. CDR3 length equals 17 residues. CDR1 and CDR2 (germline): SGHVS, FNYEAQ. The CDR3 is CASSLSKGLAGANEQFF. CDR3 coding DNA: TGTGCCAGCAGCTTAAGTAAGGGACTAGCGGGAGCGAATGAGCAGTTCTTC. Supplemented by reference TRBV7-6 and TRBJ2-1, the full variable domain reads GAGVSQSPRYKVTKRGQDVALRCDPISGHVSLYWYRQALGQGPEFLTYFNYEAQQDKSGLPNDRFSAERPEGSISTLTIQRTEQRDSAMYRCASSLSKGLAGANEQFFGPGTRLTVL.

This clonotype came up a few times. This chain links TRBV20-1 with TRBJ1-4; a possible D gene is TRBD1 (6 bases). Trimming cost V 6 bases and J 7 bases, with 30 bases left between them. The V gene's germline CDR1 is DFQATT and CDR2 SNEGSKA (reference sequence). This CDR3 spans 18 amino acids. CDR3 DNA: TGCAGTGCCCTCTTAGGGGGGACATCTCCCTGGTTGGGTGAAAAACTGTTTTTT. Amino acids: CSALLGGTSPWLGEKLFF.

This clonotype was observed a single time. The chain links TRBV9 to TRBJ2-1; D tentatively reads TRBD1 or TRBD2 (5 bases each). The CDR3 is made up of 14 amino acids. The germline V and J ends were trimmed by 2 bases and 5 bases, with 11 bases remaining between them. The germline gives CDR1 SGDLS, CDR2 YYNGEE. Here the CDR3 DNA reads TGTGCCAGCAGCGTGTGGGACCAAAACAATGAGCAGTTCTTC. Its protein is CASSVWDQNNEQFF.

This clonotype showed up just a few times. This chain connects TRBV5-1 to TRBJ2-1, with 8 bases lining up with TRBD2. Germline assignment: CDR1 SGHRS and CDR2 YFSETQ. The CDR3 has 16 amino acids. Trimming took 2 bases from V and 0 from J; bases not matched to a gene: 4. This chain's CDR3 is CASSFIGRGSYNEQFF. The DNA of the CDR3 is TGCGCCAGCAGCTTTATCGGGAGGGGCTCCTACAATGAGCAGTTCTTC.

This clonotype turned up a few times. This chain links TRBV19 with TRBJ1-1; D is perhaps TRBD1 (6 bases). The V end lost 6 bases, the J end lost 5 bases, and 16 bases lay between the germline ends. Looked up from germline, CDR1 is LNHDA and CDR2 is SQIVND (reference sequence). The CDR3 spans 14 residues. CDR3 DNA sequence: TGTGCCAGTAGCTACAACAGGGAAGGGACTGAAGCTTTCTTT. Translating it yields CASSYNREGTEAFF.

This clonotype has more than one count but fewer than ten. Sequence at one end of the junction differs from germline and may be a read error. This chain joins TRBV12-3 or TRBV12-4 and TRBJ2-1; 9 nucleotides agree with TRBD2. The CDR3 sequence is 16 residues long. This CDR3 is CASSFRVLAGYSEQFF. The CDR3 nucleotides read TGTGCCAGCAGTTTTCGGGTCCTAGCGGGATACAGTGAGCAGTTCTTC.